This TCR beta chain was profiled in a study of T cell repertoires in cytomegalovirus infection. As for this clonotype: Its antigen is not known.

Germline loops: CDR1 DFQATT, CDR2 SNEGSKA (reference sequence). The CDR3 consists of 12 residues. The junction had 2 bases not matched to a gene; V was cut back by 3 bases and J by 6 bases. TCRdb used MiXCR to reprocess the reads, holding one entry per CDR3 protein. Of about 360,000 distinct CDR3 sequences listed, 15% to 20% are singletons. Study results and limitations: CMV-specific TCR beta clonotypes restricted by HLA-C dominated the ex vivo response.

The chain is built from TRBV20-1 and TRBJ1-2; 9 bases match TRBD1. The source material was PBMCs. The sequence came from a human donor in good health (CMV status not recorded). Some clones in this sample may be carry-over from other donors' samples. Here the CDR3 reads CSARGQGHGYTF. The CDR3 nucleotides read TGCAGTGCTAGGGGACAGGGACATGGCTACACCTTC.